The entry below describes one T cell receptor (beta chain). The method was immunoSEQ multiplex PCR; TCRdb's version includes in-frame clones alone and lacks a portion of them. The sample holds 200,000 to 300,000 clones; 80% to 85% are singletons and the top ten take 4% to 5%. This record belongs to a study of blood T cell repertoires in COVID-19. Study-wide background: T cells, B-cell-depleted T cells, or PBMCs provided the cDNA or gDNA that served as material.

CDR1 MNHNS and CDR2 SASEGT come from the germline V gene. Trimming removed 2 bases from V and 7 bases from J, with 9 bases in between. The CDR3 extends over 13 amino acids. V gene TRBV6-1 combines with J gene TRBJ1-5; D is unclear. The clonotype originates from a man aged 55 to 70 with acute or convalescent COVID-19. Input material: peripheral blood. CDR3 sequence: CASSELERQPQHF. The CDR3 DNA reads TGTGCCAGCAGTGAATTAGAGAGACAGCCCCAGCATTTT.